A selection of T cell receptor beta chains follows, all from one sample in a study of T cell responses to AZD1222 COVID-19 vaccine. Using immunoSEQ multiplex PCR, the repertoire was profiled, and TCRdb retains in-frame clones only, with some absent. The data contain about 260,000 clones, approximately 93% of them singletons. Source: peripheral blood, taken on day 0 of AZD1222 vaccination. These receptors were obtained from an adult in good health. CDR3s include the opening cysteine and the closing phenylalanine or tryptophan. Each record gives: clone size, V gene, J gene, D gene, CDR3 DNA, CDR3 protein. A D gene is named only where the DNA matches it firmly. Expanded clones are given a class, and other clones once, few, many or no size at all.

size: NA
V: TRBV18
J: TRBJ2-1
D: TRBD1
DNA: TGTGCCAGCTCACCGGGACAGACGTCCTACAATGAGCAGTTCTTC
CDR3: CASSPGQTSYNEQFF

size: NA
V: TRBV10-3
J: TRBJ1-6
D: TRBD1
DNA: TGTGCCATCTCGGGACAGGGTAATTCACCCCTCCACTTT
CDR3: CAISGQGNSPLHF

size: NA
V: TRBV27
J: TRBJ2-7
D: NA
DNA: TGTGCCAGCAGTTTTGGGCTCCAGTACGAGCAGTACTTC
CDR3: CASSFGLQYEQYF

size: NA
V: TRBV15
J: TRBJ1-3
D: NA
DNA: TGTGCCACCAGCAGAGACTGGACGCAGGGAAACACCATATATTTT
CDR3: CATSRDWTQGNTIYF

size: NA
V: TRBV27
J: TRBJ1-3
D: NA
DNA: TGTGCCAGCAGACGACAAGCTGGAAACACCATATATTTT
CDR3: CASRRQAGNTIYF

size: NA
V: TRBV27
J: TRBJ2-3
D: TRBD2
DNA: TGTGCCAGCAGTCCGTGGACTAGCGATCGTCAATCAGATACGCAGTATTTT
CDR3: CASSPWTSDRQSDTQYF

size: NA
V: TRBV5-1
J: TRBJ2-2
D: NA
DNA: TGCGCCAGCGGACCGAGGATGGACGGGGAGCTGTTTTTT
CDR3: CASGPRMDGELFF

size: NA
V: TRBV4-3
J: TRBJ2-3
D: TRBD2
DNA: TGCGCCAGCAGCCAAGGGGGGGGAGATACGCAGTATTTT
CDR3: CASSQGGGDTQYF

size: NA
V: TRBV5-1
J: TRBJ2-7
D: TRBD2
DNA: TGCGCCAGCAGTTTGACTAGCGGGAGCCCCTACGAGCAGTACTTC
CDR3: CASSLTSGSPYEQYF

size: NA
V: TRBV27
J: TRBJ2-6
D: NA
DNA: TGTGCCAGCAGTTTGGCGGGCTGGTACAACTCTGGGGCCAACGTCCTGACTTTC
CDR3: CASSLAGWYNSGANVLTF

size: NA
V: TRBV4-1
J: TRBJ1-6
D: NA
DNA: TGCGCCAGCAGCGGGCGCGACGGGGGAGAATCACCCCTCCACTTT
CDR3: CASSGRDGGESPLHF

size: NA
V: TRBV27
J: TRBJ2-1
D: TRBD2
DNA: TGTGCCAGCAGTTTATTCCTTGTTAGCGGGGGGCCCAATGAGCAGTTCTTC
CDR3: CASSLFLVSGGPNEQFF

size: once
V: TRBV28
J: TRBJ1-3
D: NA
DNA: TGTGCCAGCAGTTTCTCGGACTCTGGAAACACCATATATTTT
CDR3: CASSFSDSGNTIYF

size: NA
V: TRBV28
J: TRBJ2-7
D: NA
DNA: TGTGCCAGCTTGGGTATTCCCTACGAGCAGTACTTC
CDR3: CASLGIPYEQYF

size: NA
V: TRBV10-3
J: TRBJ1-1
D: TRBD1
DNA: TGTGCCATCAGTGACAGGGGGCCTCCGAACACTGAAGCTTTCTTT
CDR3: CAISDRGPPNTEAFF

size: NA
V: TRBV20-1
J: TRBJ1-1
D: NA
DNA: TGCAGTGTAAGGGGTGGTGAAGCTTTCTTT
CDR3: CSVRGGEAFF

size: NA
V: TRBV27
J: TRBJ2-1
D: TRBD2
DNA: TGTGCCAGCATGGGACTAGCGGGAGGGTCCCCCTTCTTC
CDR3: CASMGLAGGSPFF

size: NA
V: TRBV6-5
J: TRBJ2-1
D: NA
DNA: TGTGCCAGCCACACCGGCCTAGCACGGGGAGAGCAGTTCTTC
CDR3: CASHTGLARGEQFF

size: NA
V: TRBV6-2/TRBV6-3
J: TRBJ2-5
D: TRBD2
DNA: TGTGCCAGCAGTTCTCTCCGGACTAGCGGAGAGACCCAGTACTTC
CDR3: CASSSLRTSGETQYF

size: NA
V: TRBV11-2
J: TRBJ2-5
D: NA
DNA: TGTGCCAGCAGCTTCGGGGGAGGCCAAGAGACCCAGTACTTC
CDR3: CASSFGGGQETQYF

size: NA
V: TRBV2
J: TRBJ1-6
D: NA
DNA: TGTGCCAGCACCGAAAGGACGGCGGGATCACCCCTCCACTTT
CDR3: CASTERTAGSPLHF

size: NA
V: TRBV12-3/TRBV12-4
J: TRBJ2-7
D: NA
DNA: TGTGCCAGCAGTTTAGGTTACGAGCAGTACTTC
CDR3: CASSLGYEQYF

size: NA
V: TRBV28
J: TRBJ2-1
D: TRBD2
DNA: TGTGCCAGCAGTTTTAGCGGGGGGCCCTTAACCAATGAGCAGTTCTTC
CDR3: CASSFSGGPLTNEQFF

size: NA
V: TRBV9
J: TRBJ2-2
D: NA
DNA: TGTGCCAGCAGCGTAGCTCCCGGGGGTTCGATCACCGGGGAGCTGTTTTTT
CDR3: CASSVAPGGSITGELFF

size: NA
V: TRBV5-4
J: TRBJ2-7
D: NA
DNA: TGTGCCAGCAGCTTGGATGGGGGGCGAAGCTCCTACGAGCAGTACTTC
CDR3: CASSLDGGRSSYEQYF

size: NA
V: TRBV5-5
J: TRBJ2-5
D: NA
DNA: TGTGCCAGCAGCCAGGGACTGCAAGAGACCCAGTACTTC
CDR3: CASSQGLQETQYF

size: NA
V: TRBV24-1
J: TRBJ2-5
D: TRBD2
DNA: TGTGCCACCAGTGATGGACTAGCGAGCGAGACCCAGTACTTC
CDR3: CATSDGLASETQYF

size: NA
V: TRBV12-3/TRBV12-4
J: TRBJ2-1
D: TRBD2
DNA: TGTGCCAGCAGTCCCGGGACTAGTATGTTCTTC
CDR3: CASSPGTSMFF

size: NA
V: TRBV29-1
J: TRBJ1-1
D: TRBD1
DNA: TGCAGCGTTGAAGGGACAGGGGTGAACACTGAAGCTTTCTTT
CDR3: CSVEGTGVNTEAFF

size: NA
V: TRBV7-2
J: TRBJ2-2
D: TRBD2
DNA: TGTGCCAGCAGCTCCGGACTAGCCGCCGGGGAGCTGTTTTTT
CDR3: CASSSGLAAGELFF

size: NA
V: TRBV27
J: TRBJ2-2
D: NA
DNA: TGTGCCAGCAGCCCGAACAGGGGGGGTATCGGGGAGCTGTTTTTT
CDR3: CASSPNRGGIGELFF

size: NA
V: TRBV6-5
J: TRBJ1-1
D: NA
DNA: TGTGCCGGGGGAGATGAGGGGCGAGTTGTTGAAGCTTTCTTT
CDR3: CAGGDEGRVVEAFF

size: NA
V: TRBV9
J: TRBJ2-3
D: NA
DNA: TGTGCCAGCAGCCCCACGGGGGCCTCAGATACGCAGTATTTT
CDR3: CASSPTGASDTQYF

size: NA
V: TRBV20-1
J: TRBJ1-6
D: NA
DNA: TGCAGCCCTTATAATTCACCCCTCCACTTT
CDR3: CSPYNSPLHF

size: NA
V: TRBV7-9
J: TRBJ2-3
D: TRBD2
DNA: TGTGCCAGCAGCTCACTAGAGCGGGGGGGCCCAGATACGCAGTATTTT
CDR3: CASSSLERGGPDTQYF

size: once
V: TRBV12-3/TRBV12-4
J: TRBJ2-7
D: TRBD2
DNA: TGTGCCAGCAGTTTCGGGGGGGACGAGCAGTACTTC
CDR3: CASSFGGDEQYF

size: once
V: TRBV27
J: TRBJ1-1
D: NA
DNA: TGTGCCAGCAGTAACACAGCGAACACTGAAGCTTTCTTT
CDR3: CASSNTANTEAFF

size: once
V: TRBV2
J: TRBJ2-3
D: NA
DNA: TGTGCCAGCAGGTCCCCCGTTTCTGGGGCTACACAGAGAGATACGCAGTATTTT
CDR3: CASRSPVSGATQRDTQYF

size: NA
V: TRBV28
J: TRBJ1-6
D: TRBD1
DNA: TGTGCCAGCAGTTCCCTATATTGGACAGGGATAAATTCACCCCTCCACTTT
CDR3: CASSSLYWTGINSPLHF

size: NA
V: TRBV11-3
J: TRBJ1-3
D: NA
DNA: TGTGCCAGCACAGGAAACTCTGGAAACACCATATATTTT
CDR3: CASTGNSGNTIYF